This T cell receptor (beta chain) comes out of a study of blood T cell repertoires in COVID-19. About the research overall: Researchers got acute and convalescent COVID-19 samples from the United States, Italy and Spain. T cells, B-cell-depleted T cells, or PBMCs provided the cDNA or gDNA that served as material.

Seattle's enrolled individuals joined amid active infection and were then monitored longitudinally. In the original processing: Amplification from reference gene primers served as the basis for estimated nucleated cell counts. TCRdb's table, derived via immunoSEQ multiplex PCR, lists solely in-frame clones and lacks some. V, J and clone size derive from that table, while D and trimming were established from the DNA sequence. The sample contains 150,000 or so clones, approximately 90% of which appear only once. The sequence was collected from a man between 18 and 35 years old with COVID-19, enrolled during active disease. Sequencing was carried out using peripheral blood.

The CDR3 region is CASIQGGTGELFF. In nucleotides, the CDR3 is TGTGCCAGCATCCAGGGGGGCACCGGGGAGCTGTTTTTT. The chain couples TRBV2 to TRBJ2-2; D perhaps matches TRBD1 (7 bases). The CDR3 length is 13 residues. The germline gives CDR1 SNHLY, CDR2 FYNNEI. Between the trimmed V and J ends, which lost 7 bases and 4 bases, there was a span of 10 bases.